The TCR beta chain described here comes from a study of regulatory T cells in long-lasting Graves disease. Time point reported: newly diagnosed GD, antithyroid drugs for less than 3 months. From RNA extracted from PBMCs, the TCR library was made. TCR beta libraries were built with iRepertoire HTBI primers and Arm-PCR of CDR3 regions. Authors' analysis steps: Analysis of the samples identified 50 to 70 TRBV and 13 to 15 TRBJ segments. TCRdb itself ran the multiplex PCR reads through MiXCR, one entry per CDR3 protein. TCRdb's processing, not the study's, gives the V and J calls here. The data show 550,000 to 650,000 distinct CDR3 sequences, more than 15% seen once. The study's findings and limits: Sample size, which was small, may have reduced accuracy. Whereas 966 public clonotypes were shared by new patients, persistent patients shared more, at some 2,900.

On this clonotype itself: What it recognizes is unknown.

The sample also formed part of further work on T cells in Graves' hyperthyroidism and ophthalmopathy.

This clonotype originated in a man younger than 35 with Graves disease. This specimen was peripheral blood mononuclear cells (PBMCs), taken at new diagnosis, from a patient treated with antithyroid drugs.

The CDR3 protein is CASSLGPLQNSPLHF. CDR3 nucleotide sequence: TGTGCCAGCAGCTTGGGGCCCCTTCAGAATTCACCCCTCCACTTT. J is TRBJ1-6 and V is TRBV5-6; D ambiguous. Deletions cut 0 bases from V and 7 bases from J, with 11 bases between. The CDR3 contains 15 residues. The germline V gene has CDR1 SGHDT and CDR2 YYEEEE.